One and the same sample provided the 18 T cell receptor beta chains below, sequenced in a study of Graves' ophthalmopathy and Graves' hyperthyroidism. Researchers took RNA transcripts and amplified TCR beta CDR3 regions from them. HTBI primers were used in a first-round RT-PCR, which preceded a second-round multiplex PCR. TCRdb re-analysed the multiplex PCR reads in MiXCR, keeping a single row per CDR3 protein. Of about half a million distinct CDR3 sequences in the sample, 13% to 15% were seen once. The sequenced sample consisted of blood. Receptors were obtained from a woman in her 30s with Graves' ophthalmopathy.

The V gene is TRBV7-6, the J gene TRBJ1-2; D gene ambiguous. The length of the CDR3 is 13 residues. Germline CDR1 and CDR2: SGHVS and FNYEAQ. With 5 bases removed from V and 8 bases from J, the gap between germline ends came to 15 bases. This chain's CDR3 is CASSPDLPGGYTF. The CDR3 DNA reads TGTGCCAGCAGCCCTGACCTTCCTGGGGGCTACACCTTC.

There are many counts of this clonotype. This chain connects TRBV28 to TRBJ2-7, with 10 bases fitting TRBD1. The CDR3 extends over 15 amino acids. Germline CDR1 reads MDHEN; CDR2 reads SYDVKM. The V and J ends lost 2 bases and 7 bases, in that order; junction bases with no gene match: 8. CDR3 sequence reads: CASSLVGTGVREQYF. The CDR3 nucleotides are TGTGCCAGCAGTTTAGTTGGGACAGGGGTACGAGAGCAGTACTTC.

The chain is built from TRBV12-3 or TRBV12-4 and TRBJ2-3; 12 nucleotides line up with TRBD2. The CDR3 spans 16 residues. Germline trimming cut 6 bases from V and 9 bases from J; bases unmatched to any gene: 13. In nucleotides, the CDR3 is TGTGCCAGCAGGACCCCGACTAGCGGGGGCCCGGGCACGCAGTATTTT. Translated: CASRTPTSGGPGTQYF.

CDR3 in DNA: TGTGCCAGCAGCTTAGGGTCCTGGGGACAGACCTATGGCTACACCTTC. Translating it yields CASSLGSWGQTYGYTF. This chain connects TRBV11-1 to TRBJ1-2; 7 nucleotides match TRBD1. The germline V gene has CDR1 SGHAT and CDR2 FQDESV (reference sequence). The CDR3 is 16 residues long. With 1 base clipped from V and 4 bases from J, the junction kept 9 bases outside the gene matches.

The CDR3 reads CASKDTQFQETQYF. CDR3 coding DNA: TGTGCCAGCAAAGACACGCAATTCCAAGAGACCCAGTACTTC. The V and J genes are TRBV6-1 and TRBJ2-5; D is undetermined. This CDR3 contains 14 residues. Germline V gene data show CDR1 as MNHNS and CDR2 as SASEGT. The germline V and J ends were trimmed by 7 bases and 1 base, with 13 bases remaining between them.

This clonotype has ten or more counts. This chain connects TRBV20-1 to TRBJ1-5, with a weak D call TRBD1 (5 bases). Trimming took off 4 bases at V and 3 bases at J, with 13 bases between the two ends. This CDR3 spans 14 amino acids. Germline assignment: CDR1 DFQATT and CDR2 SNEGSKA (reference sequence). CDR3 sequence: CSATPTGYNQPQHF. DNA for the CDR3: TGCAGTGCTACTCCTACAGGTTACAATCAGCCCCAGCATTTT.

The CDR3 sequence is CASSTLGISSGANVLTF. CDR3 DNA: TGTGCCAGCAGTACCCTGGGGATTAGCTCTGGGGCCAACGTCCTGACTTTC. The chain employs TRBV2 and TRBJ2-6; D remains unclear. Germline CDR1 reads SNHLY; CDR2 reads FYNNEI. The CDR3 consists of 17 residues. The V end lost 5 bases, the J end lost 0 bases, and 14 bases lay between the germline ends.

This clonotype came up many times. The rearrangement uses TRBV28 and TRBJ1-3, with a weak D call TRBD1 (5 bases). The CDR3 loop spans 15 amino acids. V dropped 5 bases and J dropped 4 bases, with 15 bases sitting between them. Germline CDR1 MDHEN, CDR2 SYDVKM. The CDR3 DNA reads TGTGCCAGCAGTCCCGGGACCCCCAGAGGAAACACCATATATTTT. The encoded protein is CASSPGTPRGNTIYF.

The sample holds many counts of this clonotype. This chain connects TRBV4-1 to TRBJ1-1, with unresolved D. The germline V and J ends were trimmed by 1 base and 0 bases, with 15 bases remaining between them. CDR3 length equals 17 residues. Germline CDR1 MGHRA, CDR2 YSYEKL. Written as DNA, the CDR3 is TGCGCCAGCAGCCAAGTGGCAGGCCCACTTATGAACACTGAAGCTTTCTTT. Amino acids: CASSQVAGPLMNTEAFF.

This clonotype was counted only a few times. This chain links TRBV9 with TRBJ2-7; either TRBD1 or TRBD2 may fit D (6 bases each). Germline assignment: CDR1 SGDLS and CDR2 YYNGEE. The length of the CDR3 is 14 residues. V was trimmed by 0 bases and J by 3 bases, leaving 10 bases between them. The CDR3 coding sequence is TGTGCCAGCAGCGTAGCGGGGGCCAACTACGAGCAGTACTTC. This sequence encodes CASSVAGANYEQYF.

This clonotype was seen a handful of times. A much larger clone sits a single nucleotide away, making a read error possible. The chain links TRBV6-2 or TRBV6-3 to TRBJ2-5; 8 nucleotides line up with TRBD2. Germline values: CDR1 MNHEY, CDR2 SVGEGT. The CDR3 has 14 amino acids. As DNA, the CDR3 is TGTGCCAGCACCGAAGGGACTAGGAGGGAGACCAAGTACTTC. Residues: CASTEGTRRETKYF.

As regards this clonotype: Given a much more abundant clone one base away, this may be a read error. The chain recombines TRBV6-1 with TRBJ1-5; no clear D gene. Germline CDR1 and CDR2: MNHNS and SASEGT. This CDR3 is 15 amino acids long. Here the CDR3 reads CASSGNMEGNQPLHF. The CDR3 nucleotides are TGTGCCAGCAGTGGGAACATGGAGGGCAATCAGCCCCTGCATTTT.

In its sample, this clonotype was seen many times. The V call is TRBV30, the J call TRBJ2-2; tentatively, D is TRBD2 (5 bases). V was pared by 3 bases and J by 0 bases, with 8 bases between. Germline CDR1 GTSNPN, CDR2 SVGIG (reference sequence). The CDR3 extends over 14 amino acids. CDR3 sequence (DNA): TGTGCCTGGAGACGAGGGACGAACACCGGGGAGCTGTTTTTT. It yields the protein CAWRRGTNTGELFF.

About this clonotype itself: Being one base from a much bigger clone, this may be a read error. This is likely a read error, given that the CDR3 carries no conserved phenylalanine or tryptophan at its end. The chain couples TRBV15 to TRBJ1-5; 8 positions agree with TRBD1. V shed 0 bases, J shed 7 bases, and the junction held 8 bases outside the gene matches. The CDR3 length is 16 residues. Per germline, CDR1 LNHNV and CDR2 YYDKDF (reference sequence). DNA of the CDR3: TGTGCCACCAGCAGAGAGAGACAGGGGATGGGACAGCCCCAGCATTTG. Its protein product is CATSRERQGMGQPQHL.

This clonotype was observed at least ten times. The gene calls are TRBV2 and TRBJ1-1; D gene unclear. CDR3 size: 13 residues. CDR1 SNHLY and CDR2 FYNNEI come from the germline V gene. V was shortened by 8 bases and J by 1 base, with 11 bases between the two germline ends. In DNA form, the CDR3 reads TGTGCCAGCGGTCGACATTCGAACACTGAAGCTTTCTTT. Translating it yields CASGRHSNTEAFF.

This sequence joins TRBV7-9 and TRBJ2-2, with D perhaps matching TRBD1 (5 bases). Germline CDR1 reads SEHNR; CDR2 reads FQNEAQ (reference sequence). Trimming pared 4 bases from V and 6 bases from J, leaving 15 bases between. This CDR3 is built from 15 residues. The CDR3 DNA reads TGTGCCAGCAGCTCATCTAACAGGTTCCCCGGGGAGCTGTTTTTT. Its translation is CASSSSNRFPGELFF.

This clonotype was counted ten times or more. This chain links TRBV11-2 with TRBJ1-1; a possible D gene is TRBD1 (6 bases). The V and J ends lost 5 bases and 1 base respectively, with 14 bases between them. This CDR3 is 15 amino acids long. Germline V gene sequence: CDR1 SGHAT, CDR2 FQNNGV. This chain's CDR3 is CASSLRPGANTEAFF. As DNA, the CDR3 is TGTGCCAGCAGCCTTAGGCCAGGGGCGAACACTGAAGCTTTCTTT.

This clonotype was counted at least ten times. The rearrangement links TRBV5-8 to TRBJ1-5; no definite D call. The CDR3 has 15 residues. V was shortened by 1 base and J by 0 bases, with 8 bases between the two germline ends. Germline values: CDR1 SGHTS, CDR2 YDEGEE. The CDR3: CASSLSGISNQPQHF. The CDR3 DNA reads as TGTGCCAGCAGCTTGAGCGGAATTAGCAATCAGCCCCAGCATTTT. Using reference TRBV5-8 and TRBJ1-5 for the parts outside the CDR3, the full variable domain is EAGVTQSPTHLIKTRGQQATLRCSPISGHTSVYWYQQALGLGLQFLLWYDEGEERNRGNFPPRFSGRQFPNYSSELNVNALELEDSALYLCASSLSGISNQPQHFGDGTRLSIL.